The 12 T cell receptor beta chains below come from one sample, sequenced in a study of T-cell memory formation after mild COVID-19. From the 5' RACE reads, TCRdb called clonotypes with MiXCR, one entry per CDR3 protein. The table lists roughly 190,000 distinct CDR3 sequences, about 18% of them singletons. The sample consisted of PBMCs or a T cell subset sorted from them (not recorded which). These receptors came from an adult woman who had mild COVID-19 (a few samples of this study predate the infection). Cell type and time point are not known.

This clonotype has just a few counts. Here the CDR3 DNA reads TGCGCCAGCAGCTTGGGGGGACAGGGGAGCATGAACACTGAAGCTTTCTTT. Amino acids: CASSLGGQGSMNTEAFF. The V call is TRBV5-1, the J call TRBJ1-1, with 10 bases identical to TRBD1. Germline trimming cut 0 bases from V and 0 bases from J; bases unmatched to any gene: 5. CDR1 SGHRS and CDR2 YFSETQ come from the germline V gene. The length of the CDR3 is 17 residues.

V and J are TRBV25-1 and TRBJ1-2; the match to TRBD1 covers 7 bases. The CDR3 totals 15 residues. The V gene's germline CDR1 is MGHDK and CDR2 SYGVNS. V was clipped by 1 base and J by 7 bases; unmatched bases: 9. For the CDR3, the DNA is TGTGCCAGCAGTGAATCGCCAGAGGGGGCTGGTGGCTACACCTTC. Protein: CASSESPEGAGGYTF.

This clonotype was observed a handful of times. The chain is built from TRBV7-9 and TRBJ2-7; 7 bases are shared with TRBD1. CDR3 length: 13 amino acids. The V gene end was trimmed by 2 bases and the J gene end by 5 bases; junction bases not matched to a gene: 3. The germline gives CDR1 SEHNR, CDR2 FQNEAQ (reference sequence). The CDR3 DNA follows: TGTGCCAGCAGCTTAAGGGACAGAGACGAGCAGTACTTC. Protein sequence: CASSLRDRDEQYF.

The J gene is TRBJ1-2, the V gene TRBV11-2; D might be TRBD1 (6 bases). This CDR3 has 18 amino acids. V was pared by 1 base and J by 0 bases, with 18 bases between. Germline values: CDR1 SGHAT, CDR2 FQNNGV. The CDR3 loop reads CASSLGDPGARANYGYTF. The CDR3 DNA sequence: TGTGCCAGCAGCTTAGGGGATCCAGGGGCTCGAGCTAACTATGGCTACACCTTC.

This chain links TRBV7-2 with TRBJ1-6; 10 nucleotides match TRBD1. V lost 3 bases, J lost 13 bases, and 12 bases stayed unmatched. The CDR3 has 16 amino acids. Per germline, CDR1 SGHTA and CDR2 FQGNSA. CDR3 residues: CASSFLGQGLPWPLHF. For the CDR3, the DNA is TGTGCCAGCAGCTTCCTGGGACAGGGGCTCCCCTGGCCCCTCCACTTT.

The rearrangement links TRBV11-2 to TRBJ2-1; possible D gene TRBD1, 6 bases. V was clipped by 4 bases and J by 6 bases, with 16 bases between them. The CDR3 is 15 amino acids. Per the germline V gene, CDR1 is SGHAT and CDR2 is FQNNGV. This CDR3 is CASSYLQGRINEQFF. For the CDR3, the DNA is TGTGCCAGCAGCTATCTACAGGGACGTATCAATGAGCAGTTCTTC.

This clonotype was counted a few times. The chain carries TRBV9 and TRBJ2-4; 10 bases line up with TRBD1. J was trimmed by 5 bases and V by 3 bases; bases with no gene match: 5. Germline V gene data show CDR1 as SGDLS and CDR2 as YYNGEE. The CDR3 has 15 residues. CDR3 coding DNA: TGTGCCAGCAGCGCGACAGGGGGCTGGGAAAACATTCAGTACTTC. It translates to CASSATGGWENIQYF. Based on the CDR3 plus reference TRBV9 and TRBJ2-4, the full variable domain is DSGVTQTPKHLITATGQRVTLRCSPRSGDLSVYWYQQSLDQGLQFLIQYYNGEERAKGNILERFSAQQFPDLHSELNLSSLELGDSALYFCASSATGGWENIQYFGAGTRLSVL.

The chain combines TRBV2 with TRBJ1-6; no firm D call. Trimming shortened V by 10 bases and J by 8 bases, and 15 bases separated the two germline ends. Germline V lookup: CDR1 SNHLY, CDR2 FYNNEI. This CDR3 comprises 13 residues. As DNA, the CDR3 is TGTGCCACCGCGGACGGGAAATATTCACCCCTCCACTTT. It is translated as CATADGKYSPLHF.

This clonotype was found a few times. J is TRBJ1-1 and V is TRBV5-1; D gene ambiguous. This CDR3 region has 16 residues. V lost 4 bases and J lost 0, with 16 bases in between. Per germline, CDR1 SGHRS and CDR2 YFSETQ. The CDR3 nucleotides read TGCGCCAGCAGCCCATCCCCGCGGACGGTGAACACTGAAGCTTTCTTT. This gives the protein CASSPSPRTVNTEAFF.

CDR3 loop: CSARVPGAQETQYF. CDR3 nucleotides: TGCAGTGCTAGAGTCCCAGGGGCACAAGAGACCCAGTACTTC. V gene TRBV20-1 combines with J gene TRBJ2-5; weak D call: TRBD1 (6 bases). The germline gives CDR1 DFQATT, CDR2 SNEGSKA (reference sequence). The CDR3 spans 14 residues. V gave up 1 base and J gave up 2 bases, with 11 bases separating them.

The chain uses TRBV18 and TRBJ1-5; D might be TRBD1 (5 bases). CDR1 and CDR2 from the germline V gene are KGHSH and LQKENI. V lost 1 base, J lost 10 bases, and 11 bases lay in between. CDR3 length equals 13 residues. Here the CDR3 reads CASSPHFQGPQHF. CDR3 DNA: TGTGCCAGCTCACCACATTTCCAGGGCCCCCAGCATTTT.

This chain connects TRBV7-2 to TRBJ2-2, with TRBD1 identical over 9 bases. The CDR3 covers 18 residues. Germline V gene lookup returns CDR1 SGHTA and CDR2 FQGNSA. The J segment lost 0 bases and the V segment lost 5 bases, leaving 10 bases of the junction unmatched. This chain's CDR3 is CASSRSARQGANTGELFF. DNA of the CDR3: TGTGCCAGCAGCCGCTCGGCGAGACAGGGGGCGAACACCGGGGAGCTGTTTTTT.